This T cell receptor beta chain originates from a study of T cells after yellow fever vaccination. Turning to the study itself: Fractions of low cell number were prepared using SMART-Seq v4 Ultra Low Input. Findings and limits, study-wide: At around 96% for CD4 and 88% for CD8, most primary-vaccination clones showed up again after the booster.

Looked up from germline, CDR1 is MGHRA and CDR2 is YSYEKL. The V end lost 0 bases, the J end lost 1 base, and 10 bases lay between the germline ends. The CDR3 totals 16 residues. This clonotype was detected only a few times. The antigen is undetermined. TCRdb analysed the 5' RACE reads with MiXCR anew, one entry per CDR3 protein. The repertoire includes 450,000 to 550,000 distinct CDR3 sequences, 21% of them detected once, and about 16% sits in the top ten. Sample: PBMCs, taken 20 to 25 days after the first yellow fever vaccination. This rearrangement joins TRBV4-1 to TRBJ1-5; D is undetermined. This receptor was identified in a man aged 18 to 29 who received the YFV17D yellow fever vaccine. The CDR3 here is CASSQDLRLSNQPQHF. The CDR3 nucleotides are TGCGCCAGCAGCCAAGATCTGAGGTTGAGCAATCAGCCCCAGCATTTT.